This T cell receptor (beta chain) was documented in a study of shared clonotypes between healthy human individuals. For the study at large: The study enrolled a couple of women and a few men aged 18 to 49. Study-level results: Among the subsets, naive ones generally showed larger estimated richness than memory ones. Compared with clonotypes that all four donors shared, non-shared clonotypes had lower generation probabilities.

The data were produced by immunoSEQ multiplex PCR, yet TCRdb's version contains in-frame clones alone and is incomplete. The table lists hundreds of thousands of clones, 73% of them singletons, with 1.5% to 2% in the top ten. Details on this clone: Its antigen remains unknown.

Negatively enriched CD4+ T cells were divided by CD45RA into naive and memory. CDR3 size: 14 residues. V lost 7 bases and J 2 bases, leaving 12 bases between the germline ends. From germline, CDR1 is MDHEN and CDR2 SYDVKM. This clonotype originated in a woman in her twenties or thirties in good health. The sequenced material came from memory CD4+ T cells sorted from blood. Documented subset: CD45RA-negative fraction. J is TRBJ1-5 and V is TRBV28; D gene unclear. CDR3 residues: CASIGGSRNQPQHF. The CDR3 DNA is TGTGCCAGCATCGGCGGATCTCGCAATCAGCCCCAGCATTTT. Combining the CDR3 with reference TRBV28 and TRBJ1-5 gives the whole variable domain DVKVTQSSRYLVKRTGEKVFLECVQDMDHENMFWYRQDPGLGLRLIYFSYDVKMKEKGDIPEGYSVSREKKERFSLILESASTNQTSMYLCASIGGSRNQPQHFGDGTRLSIL.